This TCR beta chain was identified during a study of type 1 regulatory T cells. Looking at the study overall: T-allo10 is an in vitro-generated, Tr1-enriched CD4 T cell product specific for alloantigen.

Only one count was recorded for this clonotype. The germline CDR1 and CDR2 sequences are MNHEY and SVGAGI. After removal of 1 base from V and 3 bases from J, the junction contained 11 bases not matched to a gene. CDR3 size: 17 residues. TCRdb redid the calling of the reads with MiXCR, one entry per CDR3 protein. The data show 80,000 to 100,000 distinct CDR3 sequences, 31% seen once. The chain carries TRBV6-5 and TRBJ1-1; 7 nucleotides line up with TRBD1. The sequencing sample was made of CD4+ T cells, either the whole sample or a sorted fraction (not recorded which). The sequence came from a human donor in good health. CDR3 protein: CASSYWDWRQGYTEAFF. The CDR3 DNA reads as TGTGCCAGCAGTTACTGGGACTGGAGACAGGGCTACACTGAAGCTTTCTTT.